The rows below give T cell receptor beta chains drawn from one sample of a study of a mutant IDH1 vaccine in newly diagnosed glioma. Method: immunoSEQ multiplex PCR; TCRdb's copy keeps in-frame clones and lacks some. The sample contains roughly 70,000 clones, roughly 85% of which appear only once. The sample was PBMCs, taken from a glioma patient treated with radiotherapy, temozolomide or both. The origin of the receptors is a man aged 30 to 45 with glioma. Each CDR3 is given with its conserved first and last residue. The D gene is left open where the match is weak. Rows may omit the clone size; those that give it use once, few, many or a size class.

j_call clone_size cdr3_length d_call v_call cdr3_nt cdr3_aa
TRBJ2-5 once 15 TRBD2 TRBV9 TGTGCCAGCAGCGTAGCAGCGGGGGGGCCGGAGACCCAGTACTTC CASSVAAGGPETQYF
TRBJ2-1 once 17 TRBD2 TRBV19 TGTGCCAGTAGCACATTACTAGCGGGGGTTTCCTACAATGAGCAGTTCTTC CASSTLLAGVSYNEQFF
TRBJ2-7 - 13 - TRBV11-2 TGTGCCAGCGGGCCCCAAGTCGGGAACGAGCAGTACTTC CASGPQVGNEQYF
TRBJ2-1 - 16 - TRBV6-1 TGTGCCAGCAGTGCATCCGGGTCAGGGAGGCACAATGAGCAGTTCTTC CASSASGSGRHNEQFF
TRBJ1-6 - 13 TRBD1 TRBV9 TGTGCCAGCAGCTTCGACAGGGACTCACCCCTCCACTTT CASSFDRDSPLHF
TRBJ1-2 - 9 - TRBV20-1 TGCAGTGCTGAATATGGCTACACCTTC CSAEYGYTF
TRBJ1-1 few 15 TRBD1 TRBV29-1 TGCAGCGTTGAAAGGGCAGGGGGTACGAACACTGAAGCTTTCTTT CSVERAGGTNTEAFF
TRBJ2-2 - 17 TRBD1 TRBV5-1 TGCGCCAGCAGCCTATCCGGGACAGGGCCCGACACCGGGGAGCTGTTTTTT CASSLSGTGPDTGELFF
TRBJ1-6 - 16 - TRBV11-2 TGTGCCAGCAGCCGCGGGCCGAACCTCAGGGATTCACCCCTCCACTTT CASSRGPNLRDSPLHF
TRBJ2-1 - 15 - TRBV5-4 TGTGCCAGCAGCTTGTTCAGGGGTTTGGAAAATGAGCAGTTCTTC CASSLFRGLENEQFF
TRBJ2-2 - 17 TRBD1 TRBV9 TGTGCCAGCAGCCCCTATACAGGGGCTACGAACACCGGGGAGCTGTTTTTT CASSPYTGATNTGELFF
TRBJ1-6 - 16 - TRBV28 TGTGCCAGCAGTGACCGGGACGGGCGCTATAATTCACCCCTCCACTTT CASSDRDGRYNSPLHF
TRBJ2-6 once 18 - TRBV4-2 TGTGCCAGCAGCCAAGAACCCCAGGGAAGTACTGGGGCCAACGTCCTGACTTTC CASSQEPQGSTGANVLTF
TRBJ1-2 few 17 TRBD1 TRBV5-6 TGTGCCAGCAGAAAACTTGGCGGGACAGGGGACCAGGGGGGCTACACCTTC CASRKLGGTGDQGGYTF
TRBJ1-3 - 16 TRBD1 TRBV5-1 TGCGCCAGCAGCCGACAGGGGGCTCGGTCTGGAAACACCATATATTTT CASSRQGARSGNTIYF
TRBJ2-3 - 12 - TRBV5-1 TGCGCCAGCAGCTCTAGCTCAGATACGCAGTATTTT CASSSSSDTQYF
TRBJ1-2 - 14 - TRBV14 TGTGCCAGCACCCCCAGTTCGGGGGTTCACGGCTACACCTTC CASTPSSGVHGYTF
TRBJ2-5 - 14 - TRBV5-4 TGTGCCAGCAGCTTGTCTGCAGCACAAGAGACCCAGTACTTC CASSLSAAQETQYF
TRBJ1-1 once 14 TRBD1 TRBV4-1 TGCGCCAGCAGCCGACCCGGGACAGGGCTTGGAGCTTTCTTT CASSRPGTGLGAFF
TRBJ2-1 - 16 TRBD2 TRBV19 TGTGCCAGTCAAACTACCAGCGGGGGCTTCTACAATGAGCAGTTCTTC CASQTTSGGFYNEQFF
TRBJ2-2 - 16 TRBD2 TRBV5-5 TGTGCCAGCACCAACACCGGGAGGGATAACACCGGGGAGCTGTTTTTT CASTNTGRDNTGELFF
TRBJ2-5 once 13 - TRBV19 TGTGCCAGTAGGTCCCGGGGGGCAAGGACCCAGTACTTC CASRSRGARTQYF
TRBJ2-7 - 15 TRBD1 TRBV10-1 TGCGCCAGCAGCGGGTCTGGGACAGGGCCTTACGAGCAGTACTTC CASSGSGTGPYEQYF
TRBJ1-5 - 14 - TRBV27 TGTGCCAGCAGTTTAACAGGGTATAATCAGCCCCAGCATTTT CASSLTGYNQPQHF
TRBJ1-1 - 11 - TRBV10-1 TGCGCCAGCAGCGAACAGGGTGAAGCTTTCTTT CASSEQGEAFF
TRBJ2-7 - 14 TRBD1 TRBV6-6 TGTGCCAGCAGTGCATGGACAGGGGGCAACGAGCAGTACTTC CASSAWTGGNEQYF
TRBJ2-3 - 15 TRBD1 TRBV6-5 TGTGCCAGCAGAGCAGGGGGCCTTAGCACAGATACGCAGTATTTT CASRAGGLSTDTQYF
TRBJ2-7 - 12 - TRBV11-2 TGTGCCAGCAGCCCCGCTGCTGGAGAGCAGTACTTC CASSPAAGEQYF
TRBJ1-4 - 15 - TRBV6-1 TGTGCCAGCAGTTTCAGGTCCTCGGTGGGTGAAAAACTGTTTTTT CASSFRSSVGEKLFF
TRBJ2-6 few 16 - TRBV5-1 TGCGCCAGCAGCTTTGGGGGGAGCTCTGGGGCCAACGTCCTGACTTTC CASSFGGSSGANVLTF
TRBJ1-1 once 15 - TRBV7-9 TGTGCCAGCAGCTTAAGCAGCACACGGAACACTGAAGCTTTCTTT CASSLSSTRNTEAFF
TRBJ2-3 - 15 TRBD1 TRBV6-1 TGTGCCAGCGGGGGGACAGGGGGCGGGACAGATACGCAGTATTTT CASGGTGGGTDTQYF
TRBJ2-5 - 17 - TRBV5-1 TGCGCCAGCAGCTTGGCCCGAGGGCAGGGATCGGGAGAGACCCAGTACTTC CASSLARGQGSGETQYF
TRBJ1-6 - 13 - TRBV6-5 TGTGCCAGCACTCGCTCCTATAATTCACCCCTCCACTTT CASTRSYNSPLHF
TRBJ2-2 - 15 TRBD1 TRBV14 TGTGCCAGCAGCCGTGGCGGGACAGGGTCCGGGGAGCTGTTTTTT CASSRGGTGSGELFF
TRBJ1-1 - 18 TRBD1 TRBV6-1 TGTGCCGGCAGTGAGGAAGCCGGGACAGGGGGAGTCTTAACTGAAGCTTTCTTT CAGSEEAGTGGVLTEAFF
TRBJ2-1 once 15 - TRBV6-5 TGTGCCAGCAGATCTCGGCAGGCGTTAGACAATGAGCAGTTCTTC CASRSRQALDNEQFF
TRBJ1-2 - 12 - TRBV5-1 TGCGCCAGCAGCTTCTCGACTGGGAGCTACACCTTC CASSFSTGSYTF
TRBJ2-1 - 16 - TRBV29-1 TGCAGCGTTGGGAACCAGCCAGGGTTGGGCAGGGATGAGCAGTTCTTC CSVGNQPGLGRDEQFF